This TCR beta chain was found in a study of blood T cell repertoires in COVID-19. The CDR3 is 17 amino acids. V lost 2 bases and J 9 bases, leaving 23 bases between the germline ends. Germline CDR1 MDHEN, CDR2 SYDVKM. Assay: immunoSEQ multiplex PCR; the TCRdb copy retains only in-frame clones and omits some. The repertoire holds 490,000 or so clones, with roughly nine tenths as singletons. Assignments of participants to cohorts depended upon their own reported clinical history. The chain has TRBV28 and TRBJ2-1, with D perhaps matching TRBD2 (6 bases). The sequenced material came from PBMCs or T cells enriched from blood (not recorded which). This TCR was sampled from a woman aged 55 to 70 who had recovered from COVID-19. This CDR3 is CASSLRSSQVRGGEQFF. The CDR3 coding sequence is TGTGCCAGCAGTTTAAGGTCCAGTCAGGTGCGGGGCGGTGAGCAGTTCTTC.